This TCR beta chain originates from a study of blood T cell repertoires in COVID-19. Per the original data handling: Reference gene primer amplification gave nucleated cell count estimates. Clones were read by immunoSEQ multiplex PCR, and TCRdb kept only the in-frame ones, dropping some. The V and J calls and clone size come from that table; D and trimming were worked out from the DNA. The sample lists around 54,000 clones; 89% were seen once. The CDR3 consists of 13 residues. Germline V lookup: CDR1 SGHTA, CDR2 FQGNSA. V shed 5 bases, J shed 10 bases, and the junction held 10 bases outside the gene matches.

V gene TRBV7-2 combines with J gene TRBJ1-2; 7 bases align to TRBD1. Sequences were obtained from peripheral blood. The receptor comes from a human donor in a cohort sampled during active COVID-19. The CDR3 DNA reads TGTGCCAGCAGCACCGGGACAGAACGGTCCTACACCTTC. It translates to CASSTGTERSYTF.